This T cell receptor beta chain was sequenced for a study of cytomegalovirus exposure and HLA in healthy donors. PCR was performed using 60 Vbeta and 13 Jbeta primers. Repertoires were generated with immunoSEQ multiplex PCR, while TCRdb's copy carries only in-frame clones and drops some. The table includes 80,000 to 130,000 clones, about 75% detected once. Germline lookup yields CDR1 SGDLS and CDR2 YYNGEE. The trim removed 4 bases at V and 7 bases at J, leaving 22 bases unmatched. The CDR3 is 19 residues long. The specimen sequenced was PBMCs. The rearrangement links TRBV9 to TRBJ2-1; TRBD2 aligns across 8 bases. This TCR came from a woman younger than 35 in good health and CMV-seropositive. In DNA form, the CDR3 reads TGTGCCAGCAGCCCAAGTAGGTGGGTGAGGGCGGGGGGAGAAAATGAGCAGTTCTTC. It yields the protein CASSPSRWVRAGGENEQFF.